This entry lists 32 T cell receptor beta chains sequenced from one sample in a study of OX40 agonist ivuxolimab in advanced cancers. The method was immunoSEQ multiplex PCR; TCRdb's version includes in-frame clones alone and lacks a portion of them. The sample contains roughly 41,000 clones, approximately 90% of which appear only once. This material consisted of CD4+ or CD8+ T cells sorted from blood, taken in a trial of the OX40 agonist ivuxolimab. The receptors derive from an adult with an advanced solid tumor such as melanoma, head and neck, liver or kidney cancer.

J is TRBJ2-3 and V is TRBV11-3; possibly TRBD1 for D (6 bases). CDR3 length: 13 residues. Trimming removed 3 bases at V and 9 bases at J, with 13 bases between. The germline V gene has CDR1 SGHNT and CDR2 YENEEA. CDR3 sequence (DNA): TGTGCCAGCAGCTTGGCCCACAGGGAAACGCAGTATTTT. It encodes CASSLAHRETQYF.

This clone has just one count. V and J are TRBV7-8 and TRBJ1-4; tentatively, D is TRBD1 (6 bases). CDR3 length: 14 amino acids. Trimming stripped 2 bases from V and 6 bases from J, with 10 bases between. CDR1 and CDR2 (germline): SGHVS, FQNEAQ. CDR3 region: CASSLFAGDEKLFF. CDR3 DNA: TGTGCCAGCAGCTTATTCGCAGGGGATGAAAAACTGTTTTTT.

The chain recombines TRBV5-4 with TRBJ2-5, with D tentatively TRBD2 (6 bases). Germline assignment: CDR1 SGHNT and CDR2 YYREEE (reference sequence). Trimming removed 1 base from V and 2 bases from J, with 9 bases in between. The CDR3 spans 14 residues. The CDR3 loop reads CASSLRDLQETQYF. The CDR3, as DNA: TGTGCCAGCAGCTTGAGGGACTTACAAGAGACCCAGTACTTC. The full variable domain, its missing parts supplied by reference TRBV5-4 and TRBJ2-5, is ETGVTQSPTHLIKTRGQQVTLRCSSQSGHNTVSWYQQALGQGPQFIFQYYREEENGRGNFPPRFSGLQFPNYSSELNVNALELDDSALYLCASSLRDLQETQYFGPGTRLLVL.

Only one count was recorded for this clone. The gene calls are TRBV19 and TRBJ1-3; 9 bases line up with TRBD1. Germline V gene sequence: CDR1 LNHDA, CDR2 SQIVND (reference sequence). V lost 7 bases and J lost 6; bases outside the gene matches: 4. There are 13 residues in the CDR3. CDR3: CASKGTGINTIYF. The DNA of the CDR3 is TGTGCCAGTAAAGGGACAGGGATAAACACCATATATTTT.

This clone turned up a few times. In nucleotides, the CDR3 is TGTGCCAGCAGCACCGACGGAGTTGGCGTTCAGCCCCAGCATTTT. Amino acids: CASSTDGVGVQPQHF. This rearrangement joins TRBV7-9 to TRBJ1-5, with unresolved D. CDR1 and CDR2 from the germline V gene are SEHNR and FQNEAQ (reference sequence). Trimming removed 5 bases from V and 6 bases from J, with 17 bases in between. The CDR3 contains 15 residues.

This clone appeared once. The chain recombines TRBV10-3 with TRBJ1-4, with D uncertain. Deletions cut 6 bases from V and 6 bases from J, with 11 bases between. Germline lookup yields CDR1 ENHRY and CDR2 SYGVKD. The CDR3 is 13 amino acids. In DNA, the CDR3 is TGTGCCATCAGGGGTGGGCCAGATGAAAAACTGTTTTTT. Protein: CAIRGGPDEKLFF.

This clone appeared once. The gene calls are TRBV7-9 and TRBJ2-1; 11 nucleotides match TRBD2. Germline assignment: CDR1 SEHNR and CDR2 FQNEAQ (reference sequence). The CDR3 contains 18 residues. V was pared by 2 bases and J by 4 bases, with 10 bases of the junction left unmatched. The CDR3 nucleotides read TGTGCCAGCAGCTTACCGCCCCGACTAGCGGGGATATACAATGAGCAGTTCTTC. Its translation: CASSLPPRLAGIYNEQFF.

The rearrangement joins TRBV19 to TRBJ1-1, with 9 bases aligning to TRBD1. Germline CDR1 reads LNHDA; CDR2 reads SQIVND (reference sequence). The CDR3 loop spans 14 amino acids. After removal of 6 bases from V and 0 bases from J, the junction contained 2 bases not matched to a gene. The CDR3 reads CASRRQGVNTEAFF. The CDR3 DNA follows: TGTGCCAGTAGAAGACAGGGGGTGAACACTGAAGCTTTCTTT.

V usage is TRBV5-4 and J usage is TRBJ2-1; 7 positions agree with TRBD2. Germline V lookup: CDR1 SGHNT, CDR2 YYREEE (reference sequence). This CDR3 contains 14 residues. V shed 0 bases, J shed 10 bases, and the junction held 7 bases outside the gene matches. CDR3 bases: TGTGCCAGCAGCTTGGTTGGGCTAGCGGACGAGCAGTTCTTC. This encodes CASSLVGLADEQFF.

Details on this clone: In the same sample, other DNA sequences code for this CDR3. The rearrangement links TRBV5-4 to TRBJ1-2; a possible D gene is TRBD1 (6 bases). Germline loops: CDR1 SGHNT, CDR2 YYREEE (reference sequence). Trimming pared 5 bases from V and 2 bases from J, leaving 16 bases between. This CDR3 contains 15 residues. The CDR3 region has the DNA TGTGCCAGCAGACCCCCTCCGGGGGCCAACTATGGCTACACCTTC. Translation gives CASRPPPGANYGYTF.

This chain joins TRBV4-2 and TRBJ1-2, with D maybe TRBD1 (6 bases). The CDR3 contains 16 residues. The germline V gene has CDR1 LGHNA and CDR2 YNFKEQ. V gave up 0 bases and J gave up 2 bases, with 13 bases separating them. Here the CDR3 DNA reads TGTGCCAGCAGCCAAGAAGGGGGAGGGAAGAACTATGGCTACACCTTC. As protein: CASSQEGGGKNYGYTF.

The chain is built from TRBV7-2 and TRBJ2-1, with D uncertain. CDR3 length equals 13 residues. V was cut by 1 base and J by 7 bases, with 8 bases left in between. The germline V gene has CDR1 SGHTA and CDR2 FQGNSA. The CDR3 region is CASSLVGGNEQFF. The CDR3 DNA is TGTGCCAGCAGCTTAGTAGGTGGGAATGAGCAGTTCTTC.

This clone was counted once. The chain uses TRBV6-5 and TRBJ2-7; the D is unclear. Germline CDR1 and CDR2: MNHEY and SVGAGI. Between the trimmed V and J ends, which lost 5 bases and 3 bases, there was a span of 14 bases. The CDR3 extends over 14 amino acids. Written as DNA, the CDR3 is TGTGCCAGCAGTGAAGGGCGCAGGTTCTACGAGCAGTACTTC. This translates into CASSEGRRFYEQYF.

This chain joins TRBV9 and TRBJ1-1, with D possibly TRBD1 on 6 matching bases. The V and J ends lost 3 bases and 1 base respectively, with 10 bases between them. The CDR3 is made up of 14 amino acids. In germline, CDR1 is SGDLS, CDR2 YYNGEE. CDR3 loop: CASSGRGRNTEAFF. CDR3 DNA sequence: TGTGCCAGCAGCGGAAGGGGGAGGAACACTGAAGCTTTCTTT. The whole variable domain, remainder taken from reference TRBV9 and TRBJ1-1, is DSGVTQTPKHLITATGQRVTLRCSPRSGDLSVYWYQQSLDQGLQFLIQYYNGEERAKGNILERFSAQQFPDLHSELNLSSLELGDSALYFCASSGRGRNTEAFFGQGTRLTVV.

The chain combines TRBV19 with TRBJ2-1, with D perhaps matching TRBD1 (6 bases). With 7 bases removed from V and 8 bases from J, the gap between germline ends came to 18 bases. The germline gives CDR1 LNHDA, CDR2 SQIVND (reference sequence). The CDR3 is made up of 14 amino acids. The CDR3 protein is CASTGNRARDEQFF. The CDR3 DNA sequence: TGTGCCAGTACGGGGAACAGGGCTCGCGATGAGCAGTTCTTC.

The chain joins TRBV21-1 to TRBJ1-1. TRBV21-1 is labeled a pseudogene. The length of the CDR3 is 14 residues. The CDR3 sequence is CASSKARWVTEAFF. The CDR3 nucleotides read TGTGCCAGCAGCAAAGCGAGGTGGGTAACCGAAGCTTTCTTT.

With respect to this clone: A read error may produce the germline difference seen at one junction end. Other DNA variants within this sample encode the same CDR3. This chain uses TRBV9 with TRBJ1-6; 7 positions match TRBD1. Germline CDR1 is SGDLS and CDR2 is YYNGEE. The CDR3 is 15 residues long. CDR3 bases: TGCGCCAGCAGCGTAGATCCAGGAGGCAGGGGGTCCCTCCACTTT. Amino acids: CASSVDPGGRGSLHF.

The V call is TRBV6-5, the J call TRBJ2-1; D unresolved. The germline gives CDR1 MNHEY, CDR2 SVGAGI. Trimming removed 0 bases from V and 7 bases from J, with 7 bases in between. The CDR3 runs to 13 residues. The CDR3 protein is CASSYSRRNEQFF. In nucleotides, the CDR3 is TGTGCCAGCAGTTACTCGAGAAGGAATGAGCAGTTCTTC.

This clone is a singleton in its sample. The chain links TRBV6-6 to TRBJ2-7; tentatively, D is TRBD1 or TRBD2 (5 bases each). The V and J ends lost 6 bases and 3 bases respectively, with 15 bases between them. Germline assignment: CDR1 MNHNY and CDR2 SVGAGI (reference sequence). CDR3 length: 14 residues. The CDR3 DNA follows: TGTGCCAGCAGCCTAGACAGAGACTACTACGAGCAGTACTTC. Its translation: CASSLDRDYYEQYF.

The genes are TRBV11-1 and TRBJ1-1; 8 nucleotides agree with TRBD1. The V gene end was trimmed by 3 bases and the J gene end by 1 base; junction bases not matched to a gene: 1. Germline CDR1 reads SGHAT; CDR2 reads FQDESV (reference sequence). The length of the CDR3 is 14 residues. Written as DNA, the CDR3 is TGTGCCAGCAGCTTGGGACAGGCGAACACTGAAGCTTTCTTT. Translated, it gives CASSLGQANTEAFF.

The chain combines TRBV19 with TRBJ2-1; 8 positions match TRBD1. With V trimmed by 4 bases and J by 4 bases, 18 bases remained unmatched. The CDR3 has 19 amino acids. From germline, CDR1 is LNHDA and CDR2 SQIVND (reference sequence). The CDR3 coding sequence is TGTGCCAGTAGTAAAGGGACAGGCCAGAATCGGATAAAATACAATGAGCAGTTCTTC. Encoded protein: CASSKGTGQNRIKYNEQFF.

The chain couples TRBV4-2 to TRBJ2-7, with D perhaps TRBD2 (7 bases). CDR3 length equals 17 residues. Germline V CDR1 and CDR2: LGHNA, YNFKEQ. The V end lost 3 bases, the J end lost 5 bases, and 23 bases lay between the germline ends. The CDR3 reads CASSHPAGGGPGDEQYF. DNA of the CDR3: TGTGCCAGCAGCCACCCCGCTGGCGGGGGCCCCGGGGACGAGCAGTACTTC.

The chain carries TRBV19 and TRBJ1-2, with 10 bases fitting TRBD1. CDR1 and CDR2 (germline): LNHDA, SQIVND (reference sequence). CDR3 size: 15 residues. V lost 7 bases and J lost 6; bases outside the gene matches: 11. The CDR3 nucleotides read TGTGCCAGTACTTTCCCGGGACAGGGGTTGAATGGCTACACCTTC. Translating it yields CASTFPGQGLNGYTF.

The chain couples TRBV5-5 to TRBJ1-2; 9 bases align to TRBD1. Unmatched junction bases numbered 2, after V lost 4 bases and J lost 4 bases. CDR1 is SGHKS and CDR2 is YYEKEE in the germline V gene (reference sequence). The CDR3 extends over 13 amino acids. CDR3 protein: CASSTGGAYGYTF. The CDR3 DNA is TGTGCCAGCAGCACAGGGGGCGCCTATGGCTACACCTTC.

This chain connects TRBV30 to TRBJ1-2, with D uncertain. The CDR3 has 11 amino acids. CDR1 GTSNPN and CDR2 SVGIG come from the germline V gene (reference sequence). The V end lost 0 bases, the J end lost 4 bases, and 3 bases lay between the germline ends. The CDR3 nucleotides are TGTGCCTGGAGTGTCCTCTATGGCTACACCTTC. It is translated as CAWSVLYGYTF.

This sequence joins TRBV5-1 and TRBJ2-6, with D perhaps matching TRBD1 (5 bases). V was shortened by 4 bases and J by 0 bases, with 11 bases between the two germline ends. Germline CDR1 reads SGHRS; CDR2 reads YFSETQ. The CDR3 runs 16 residues. The CDR3 reads CASSKSGSSGANVLTF. CDR3 in DNA: TGCGCCAGCAGCAAATCAGGGTCCTCTGGGGCCAACGTCCTGACTTTC. Full variable domain (outside the CDR3, taken from reference TRBV5-1 and TRBJ2-6): KAGVTQTPRYLIKTRGQQVTLSCSPISGHRSVSWYQQTPGQGLQFLFEYFSETQRNKGNFPGRFSGRQFSNSRSEMNVSTLELGDSALYLCASSKSGSSGANVLTFGAGSRLTVL.

The chain carries TRBV25-1 and TRBJ2-1; D remains ambiguous. Germline CDR1 MGHDK, CDR2 SYGVNS. V lost 5 bases, J lost 4 bases, and 3 bases lay in between. CDR3 length: 11 amino acids. The CDR3 here is CASSTYNEQFF. The CDR3 DNA reads as TGTGCCAGCAGTACTTACAATGAGCAGTTCTTC.

The chain couples TRBV6-1 to TRBJ1-1; 8 nucleotides agree with TRBD1. V gave up 4 bases and J gave up 4 bases; unmatched junction bases: 14. Per the germline V gene, CDR1 is MNHNS and CDR2 is SASEGT. The CDR3 is made up of 17 amino acids. CDR3 sequence (DNA): TGTGCCAGCAGTGGCACGCAGGGGGCCCCGGGGTCCACTGAAGCTTTCTTT. Translated: CASSGTQGAPGSTEAFF.

The rearrangement joins TRBV19 to TRBJ2-2; 10 bases match TRBD2. The CDR3 consists of 15 residues. Looked up from germline, CDR1 is LNHDA and CDR2 is SQIVND (reference sequence). V lost 3 bases and J lost 5; bases outside the gene matches: 3. CDR3 DNA: TGTGCCAGTAGTATTGGGACTAGCGCGACCGGGGAGCTGTTTTTT. Encoded protein: CASSIGTSATGELFF.

The chain carries TRBV5-8 and TRBJ2-7, with TRBD2 matching 7 bases. The CDR3 is made up of 15 amino acids. V lost 2 bases, J lost 0 bases, and 5 bases stayed unmatched. Germline CDR1 is SGHTS and CDR2 is YDEGEE. The CDR3 spells CASSFPSGSSYEQYF. DNA for the CDR3: TGTGCCAGCAGCTTTCCTAGCGGCAGCTCCTACGAGCAGTACTTC.

This sequence joins TRBV7-9 and TRBJ1-2, with D unresolved. The CDR3 is 15 amino acids. Germline V gives CDR1 SEHNR, CDR2 FQNEAQ (reference sequence). Trimming stripped 4 bases from V and 0 bases from J, with 12 bases between. CDR3 region: CASSSQRRANYGYTF. The CDR3 region has the DNA TGTGCCAGCAGCTCCCAAAGGAGAGCTAACTATGGCTACACCTTC.

The chain uses TRBV29-1 and TRBJ2-7; 7 bases map to TRBD1. CDR3 length: 13 amino acids. Looked up from germline, CDR1 is SQVTM and CDR2 is ANQGSEA. Trimming at V came to 7 bases and at J to 3 bases, leaving 9 bases not matched to a gene. CDR3 in amino acids: CSATSDRVYEQYF. CDR3 DNA sequence: TGCAGCGCGACTTCTGACAGGGTCTACGAGCAGTACTTC.